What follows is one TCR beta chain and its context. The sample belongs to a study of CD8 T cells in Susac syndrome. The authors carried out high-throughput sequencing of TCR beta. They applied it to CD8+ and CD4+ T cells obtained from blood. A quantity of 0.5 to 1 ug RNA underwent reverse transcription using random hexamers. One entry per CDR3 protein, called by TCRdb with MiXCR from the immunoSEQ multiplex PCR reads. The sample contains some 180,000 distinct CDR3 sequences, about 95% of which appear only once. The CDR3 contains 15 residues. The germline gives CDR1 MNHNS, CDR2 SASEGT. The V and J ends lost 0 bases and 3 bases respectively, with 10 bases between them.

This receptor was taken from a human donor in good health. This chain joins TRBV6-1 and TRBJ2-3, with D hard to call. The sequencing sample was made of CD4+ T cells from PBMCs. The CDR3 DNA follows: TGTGCCAGCAGTGAAGCGGGATCGGAGACAGATACGCAGTATTTT. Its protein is CASSEAGSETDTQYF.